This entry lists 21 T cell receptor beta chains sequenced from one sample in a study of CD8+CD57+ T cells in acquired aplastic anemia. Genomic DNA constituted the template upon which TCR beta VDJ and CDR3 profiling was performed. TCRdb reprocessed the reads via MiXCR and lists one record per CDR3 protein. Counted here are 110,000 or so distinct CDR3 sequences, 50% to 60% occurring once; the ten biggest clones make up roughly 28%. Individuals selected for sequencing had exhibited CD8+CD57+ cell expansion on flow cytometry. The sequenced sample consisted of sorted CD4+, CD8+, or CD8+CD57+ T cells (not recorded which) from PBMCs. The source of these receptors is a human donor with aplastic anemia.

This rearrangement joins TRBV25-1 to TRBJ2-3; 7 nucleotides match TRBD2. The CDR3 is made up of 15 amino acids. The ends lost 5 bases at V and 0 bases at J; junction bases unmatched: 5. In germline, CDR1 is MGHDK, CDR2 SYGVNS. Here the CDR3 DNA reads TGTGCCAGCAGTCAAACTAGCGATAGCACAGATACGCAGTATTTT. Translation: CASSQTSDSTDTQYF.

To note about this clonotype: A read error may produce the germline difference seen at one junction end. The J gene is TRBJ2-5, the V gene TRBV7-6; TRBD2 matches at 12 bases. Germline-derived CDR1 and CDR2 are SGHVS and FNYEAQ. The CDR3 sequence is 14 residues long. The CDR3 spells CASSLAGGPETQYF. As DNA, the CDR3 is TGTGCCAGCAGCCTAGCGGGGGGGCCAGAGACCCAGTACTTC.

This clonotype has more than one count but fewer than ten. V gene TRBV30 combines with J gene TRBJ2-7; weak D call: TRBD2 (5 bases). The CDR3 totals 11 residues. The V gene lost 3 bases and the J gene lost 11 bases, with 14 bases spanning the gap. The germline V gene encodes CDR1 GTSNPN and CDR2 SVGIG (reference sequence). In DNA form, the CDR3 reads TGTGCCTGGAGCCTCCTATCGGGAAAGTACTTC. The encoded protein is CAWSLLSGKYF.

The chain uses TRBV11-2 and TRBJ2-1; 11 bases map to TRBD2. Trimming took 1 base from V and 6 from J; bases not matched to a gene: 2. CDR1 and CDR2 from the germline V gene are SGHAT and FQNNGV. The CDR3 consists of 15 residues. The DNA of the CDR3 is TGTGCCAGCAGCTTAGGTAGCGGGAGGGCCAATGAGCAGTTCTTC. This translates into CASSLGSGRANEQFF.

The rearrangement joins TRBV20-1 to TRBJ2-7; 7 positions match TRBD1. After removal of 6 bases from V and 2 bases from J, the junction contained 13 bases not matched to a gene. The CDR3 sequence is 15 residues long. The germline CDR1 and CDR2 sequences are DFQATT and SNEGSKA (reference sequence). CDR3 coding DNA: TGCAGTGCCACTGAGCCCGGGACAGCAGCCTACGAGCAGTACTTC. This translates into CSATEPGTAAYEQYF.

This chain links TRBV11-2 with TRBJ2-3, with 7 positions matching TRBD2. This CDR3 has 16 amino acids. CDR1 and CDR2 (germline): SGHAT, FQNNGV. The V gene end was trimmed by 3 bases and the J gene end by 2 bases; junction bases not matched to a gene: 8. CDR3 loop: CASSFFASGSTDTQYF. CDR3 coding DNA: TGTGCCAGCAGCTTTTTTGCTAGCGGCTCCACAGATACGCAGTATTTT.

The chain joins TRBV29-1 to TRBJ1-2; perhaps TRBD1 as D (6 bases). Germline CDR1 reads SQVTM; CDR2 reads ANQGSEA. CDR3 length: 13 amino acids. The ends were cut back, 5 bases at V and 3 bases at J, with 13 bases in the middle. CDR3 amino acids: CSVSGALDYGYTF. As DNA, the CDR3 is TGCAGCGTTTCAGGGGCCCTTGACTATGGCTACACCTTC.

The CDR3 bases are TGCAGCGCTGGGGGGGTGACACGGGATGGCTACACCTTC. Translation gives CSAGGVTRDGYTF. The rearrangement links TRBV29-1 to TRBJ1-2, with a possible D match to TRBD1 (5 bases). V dropped 7 bases and J dropped 6 bases, with 18 bases sitting between them. The CDR3 consists of 13 residues. Germline V gives CDR1 SQVTM, CDR2 ANQGSEA.

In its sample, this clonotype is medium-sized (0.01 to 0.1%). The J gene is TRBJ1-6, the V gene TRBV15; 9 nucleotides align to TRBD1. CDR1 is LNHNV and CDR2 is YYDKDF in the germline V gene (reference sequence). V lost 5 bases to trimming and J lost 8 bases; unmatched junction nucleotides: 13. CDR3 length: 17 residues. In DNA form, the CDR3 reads TGTGCCACCAGCGAAGACCCTCGGGACAGGGTATATTCACCCCTCCACTTT. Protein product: CATSEDPRDRVYSPLHF.

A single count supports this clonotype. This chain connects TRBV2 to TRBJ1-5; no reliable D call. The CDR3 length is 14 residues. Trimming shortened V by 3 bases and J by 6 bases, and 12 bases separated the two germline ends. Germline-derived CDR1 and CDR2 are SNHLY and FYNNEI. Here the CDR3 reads CASSDTLTRQPQHF. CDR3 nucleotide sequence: TGTGCCAGCAGTGACACCTTGACTCGTCAGCCCCAGCATTTT.

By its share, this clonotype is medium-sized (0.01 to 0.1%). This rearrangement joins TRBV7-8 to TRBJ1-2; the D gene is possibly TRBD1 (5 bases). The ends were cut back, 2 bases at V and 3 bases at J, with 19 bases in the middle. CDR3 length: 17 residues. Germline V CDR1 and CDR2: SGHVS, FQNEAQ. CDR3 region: CASSLSPRGLADYGYTF. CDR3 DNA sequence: TGTGCCAGCAGCTTATCACCGAGGGGACTGGCTGACTATGGCTACACCTTC.

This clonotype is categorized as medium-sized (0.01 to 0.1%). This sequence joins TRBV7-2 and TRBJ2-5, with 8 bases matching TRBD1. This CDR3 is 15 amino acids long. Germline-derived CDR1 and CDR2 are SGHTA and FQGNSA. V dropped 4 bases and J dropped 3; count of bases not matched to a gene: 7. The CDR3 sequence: CASSSDRVGEETQYF. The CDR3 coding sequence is TGTGCCAGCAGCTCGGACAGGGTAGGAGAAGAGACCCAGTACTTC.

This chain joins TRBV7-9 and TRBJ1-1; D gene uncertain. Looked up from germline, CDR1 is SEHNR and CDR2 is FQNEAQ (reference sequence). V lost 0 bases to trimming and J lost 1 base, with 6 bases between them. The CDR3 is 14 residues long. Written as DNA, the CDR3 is TGTGCCAGCAGCTTAGCGACTGGGAACACTGAAGCTTTCTTT. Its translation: CASSLATGNTEAFF.

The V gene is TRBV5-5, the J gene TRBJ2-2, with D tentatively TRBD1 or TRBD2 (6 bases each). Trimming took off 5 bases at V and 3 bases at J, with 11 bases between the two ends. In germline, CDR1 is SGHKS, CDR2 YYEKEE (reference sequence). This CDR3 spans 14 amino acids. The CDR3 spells CASRGGGDTGELFF. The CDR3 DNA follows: TGTGCCAGCAGGGGGGGCGGAGACACCGGGGAGCTGTTTTTT.

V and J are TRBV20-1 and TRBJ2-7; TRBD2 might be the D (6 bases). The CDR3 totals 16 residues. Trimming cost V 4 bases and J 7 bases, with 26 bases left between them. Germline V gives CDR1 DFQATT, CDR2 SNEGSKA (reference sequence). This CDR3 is CSAIGLASTLSREQYF. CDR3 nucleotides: TGCAGTGCTATCGGTCTAGCGAGTACCCTATCGAGGGAGCAGTACTTC.

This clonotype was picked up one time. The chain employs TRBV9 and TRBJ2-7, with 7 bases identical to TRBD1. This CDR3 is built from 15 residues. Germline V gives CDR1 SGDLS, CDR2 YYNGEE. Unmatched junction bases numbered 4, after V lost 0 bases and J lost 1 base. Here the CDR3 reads CASSVGQDRSYEQYF. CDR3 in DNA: TGTGCCAGCAGCGTAGGACAGGACAGGTCCTACGAGCAGTACTTC.

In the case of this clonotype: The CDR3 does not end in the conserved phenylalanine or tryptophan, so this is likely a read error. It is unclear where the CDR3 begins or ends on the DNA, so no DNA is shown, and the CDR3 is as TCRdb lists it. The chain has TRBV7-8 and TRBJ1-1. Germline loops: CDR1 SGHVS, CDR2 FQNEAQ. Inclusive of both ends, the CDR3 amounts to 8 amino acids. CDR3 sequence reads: CASSPGGI.

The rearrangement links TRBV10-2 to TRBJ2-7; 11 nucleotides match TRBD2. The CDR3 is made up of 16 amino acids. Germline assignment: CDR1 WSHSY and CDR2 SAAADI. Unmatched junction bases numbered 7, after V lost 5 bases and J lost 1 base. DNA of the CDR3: TGCGCCAGCAGTACTAGCGGGGGCCCCTCTTCCTACGAGCAGTACTTC. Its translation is CASSTSGGPSSYEQYF.

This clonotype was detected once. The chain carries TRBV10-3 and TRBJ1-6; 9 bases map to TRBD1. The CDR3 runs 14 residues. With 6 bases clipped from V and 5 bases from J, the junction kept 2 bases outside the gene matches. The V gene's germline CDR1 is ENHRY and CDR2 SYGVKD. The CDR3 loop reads CAISRDRDNSPLHF. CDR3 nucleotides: TGTGCCATCAGCCGGGACAGGGATAATTCACCCCTCCACTTT.

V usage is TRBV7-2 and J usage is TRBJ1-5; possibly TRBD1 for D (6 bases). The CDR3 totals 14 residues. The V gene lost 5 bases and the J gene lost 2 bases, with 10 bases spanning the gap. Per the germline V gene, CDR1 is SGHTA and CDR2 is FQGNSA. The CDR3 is CASSPRQGNQPQHF. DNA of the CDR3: TGTGCCAGCAGCCCAAGACAGGGCAATCAGCCCCAGCATTTT.

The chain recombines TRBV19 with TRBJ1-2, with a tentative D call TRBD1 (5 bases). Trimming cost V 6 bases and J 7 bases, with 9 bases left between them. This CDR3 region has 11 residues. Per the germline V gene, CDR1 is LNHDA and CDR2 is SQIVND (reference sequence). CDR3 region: CASSDSVGYTF. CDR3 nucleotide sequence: TGTGCCAGTAGCGACAGCGTTGGCTACACCTTC.